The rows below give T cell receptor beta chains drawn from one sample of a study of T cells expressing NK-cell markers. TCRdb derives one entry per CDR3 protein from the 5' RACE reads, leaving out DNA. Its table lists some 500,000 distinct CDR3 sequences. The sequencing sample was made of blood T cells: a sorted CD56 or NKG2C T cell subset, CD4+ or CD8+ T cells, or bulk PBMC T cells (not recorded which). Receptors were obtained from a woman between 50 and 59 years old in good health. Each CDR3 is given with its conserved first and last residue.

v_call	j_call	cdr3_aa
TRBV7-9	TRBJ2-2	CASSSYQGAGELFF
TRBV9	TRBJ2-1	CASSVGTARTSAGEQFF
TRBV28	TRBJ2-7	CASSSGTLSSYEQYF
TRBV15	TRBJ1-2	CATSRDPPATTGGYTF
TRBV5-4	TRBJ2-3	CASSLAALAGEAQYF
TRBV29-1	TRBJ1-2	CSVVGGEDNYGYTF
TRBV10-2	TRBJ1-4	CASRREREKLFF
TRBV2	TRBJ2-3	CASRVAGVISDTQYF
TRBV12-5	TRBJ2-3	CASGPGLLTDTQYF
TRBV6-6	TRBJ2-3	CASRYLAGEAADTQYF
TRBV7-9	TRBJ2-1	CASSLWSGGPGDEQFF
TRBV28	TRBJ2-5	CASSLVGLAGTETQYF
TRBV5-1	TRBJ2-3	CASSQEVITDTQYF
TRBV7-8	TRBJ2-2	CASSLARQSNTGELFF
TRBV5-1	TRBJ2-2	CASSTDRGGTGELFF
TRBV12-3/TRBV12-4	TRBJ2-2	CASRKRNGELFF
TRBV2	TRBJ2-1	CASKDSGSFSENNEQFF
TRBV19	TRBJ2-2	CASMSQRRLVELFF
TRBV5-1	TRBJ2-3	CASSLVAREGRTQYF
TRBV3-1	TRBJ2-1	CASSQVWTSYNEQFF
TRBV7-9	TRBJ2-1	CASSFAGLAGRLSPFF
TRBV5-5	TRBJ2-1	CASNPAVYNEQFF
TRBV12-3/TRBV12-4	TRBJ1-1	CASSPAVTPEAFF
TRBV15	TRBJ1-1	CATSKRQGNTEAFF
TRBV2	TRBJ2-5	CASGGRGALETQYF
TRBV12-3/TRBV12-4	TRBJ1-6	CASSLSSYNSPLHF
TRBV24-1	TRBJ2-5	CATSDPWGDQETQYF
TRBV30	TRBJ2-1	CAWSALGTSGRYNEQFF
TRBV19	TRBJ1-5	CASKSGTVNQPQHF
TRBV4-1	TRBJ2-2	CASSQVDRGAGELFF
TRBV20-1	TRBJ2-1	CSASERVGRNNEQFF
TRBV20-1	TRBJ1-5	CSARDRHGSNQPQHF
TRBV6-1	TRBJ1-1	CASSGQGMNTEAFF
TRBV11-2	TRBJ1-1	CASSLRRQNTEAFF
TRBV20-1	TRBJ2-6	CSARRAASSGANVLTF
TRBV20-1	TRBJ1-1	CSARGRGLVAFF
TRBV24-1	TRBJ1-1	CATSDFRLGAFF
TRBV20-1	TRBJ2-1	CSAPGERINDEQFF
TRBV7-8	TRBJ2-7	CASSLVPRPYEQYF
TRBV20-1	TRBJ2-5	CSARDPRASGSQETQYF
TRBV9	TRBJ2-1	CASSAGQGLSSYNEQFF
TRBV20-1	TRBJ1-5	CSARKAGSGNQPQHF
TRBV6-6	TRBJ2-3	CASSYSTAGGYTDTQYF
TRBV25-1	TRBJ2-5	CASPHHRERRETQYF